This T cell receptor beta chain was sequenced for a study of OX40 agonist ivuxolimab in advanced cancers. Overall study findings and caveats: CD4+ and CD8+ blood T cells expanded clonally by week 6 at 0.1 to 3.0 mg/kg. The average count of expanded clones was higher among CD8+ T cells than among CD4+.

Produced via immunoSEQ multiplex PCR; TCRdb's table is partial and in-frame only. The table has about 89,000 clones, approximately 90% seen once. V lost 4 bases, J lost 5 bases, and 18 bases lay in between. CDR1 and CDR2 from the germline V gene are SGHRS and YFSETQ. The length of the CDR3 is 15 residues. Of note for this clone: The antigen remains undetermined.

This chain connects TRBV5-1 to TRBJ1-1, with D tentatively TRBD1 (5 bases). Material: CD4+ or CD8+ T cells sorted from blood, obtained in a trial of the OX40 agonist ivuxolimab. The receptor's source is an adult with an advanced solid tumor such as melanoma, head and neck, liver or kidney cancer. CDR3 nucleotides: TGCGCCAGCAGCCCAGGGAGGGTTTATGGAACTGAAGCTTTCTTT. This encodes CASSPGRVYGTEAFF.